This passage covers 27 T cell receptor beta chains from one sample sequenced in a study of OX40 agonist ivuxolimab in advanced cancers. Profiled with immunoSEQ multiplex PCR; TCRdb holds only in-frame clones, not every one. The repertoire includes around 70,000 clones, around nine tenths of them detected once, and about 1% sits in the top ten. This specimen consisted of CD4+ or CD8+ T cells sorted from blood, obtained in a trial of the OX40 agonist ivuxolimab. These TCRs come from an adult with an advanced solid tumor such as melanoma, head and neck, liver or kidney cancer.

The chain has TRBV27 and TRBJ2-1, with 11 nucleotides matching TRBD2. Unmatched junction bases numbered 3, after V lost 2 bases and J lost 6 bases. The CDR3 contains 15 residues. Germline CDR1 reads MNHEY; CDR2 reads SMNVEV (reference sequence). CDR3 loop: CASSLGLAGRNEQFF. Here the CDR3 DNA reads TGTGCCAGCAGTTTAGGACTAGCGGGCCGCAATGAGCAGTTCTTC.

The J gene is TRBJ2-7, the V gene TRBV27; D is perhaps TRBD2 (5 bases). With 2 bases removed from V and 0 bases from J, the gap between germline ends came to 11 bases. This CDR3 spans 15 amino acids. CDR1 is MNHEY, CDR2 SMNVEV, per germline (reference sequence). CDR3 bases: TGTGCCAGCAGTTTACAGTCCGGGAACTCCTACGAGCAGTACTTC. This encodes CASSLQSGNSYEQYF.

The chain uses TRBV5-1 and TRBJ1-1; D might be TRBD1 (6 bases). Germline-derived CDR1 and CDR2 are SGHRS and YFSETQ. Trimming left V 2 bases short and J 2 bases short, with 10 bases between. CDR3 length: 14 residues. The CDR3 region is CASSFGTPNTEAFF. For the CDR3, the DNA is TGCGCCAGCAGCTTCGGGACACCTAACACTGAAGCTTTCTTT.

This chain connects TRBV6-5 to TRBJ1-5; TRBD1 is a possible D gene (5 bases). Germline V gene sequence: CDR1 MNHEY, CDR2 SVGAGI. The CDR3 is made up of 15 amino acids. Trimming pared 2 bases from V and 3 bases from J, leaving 11 bases between. In nucleotides, the CDR3 is TGTGCCAGCAGTTACGGCAGGGAATCCAATCAGCCCCAGCATTTT. Translated: CASSYGRESNQPQHF.

The V call is TRBV7-6, the J call TRBJ2-7, with D perhaps matching TRBD1 or TRBD2 (5 bases each). The V gene's germline CDR1 is SGHVS and CDR2 FNYEAQ. Trimming stripped 1 base from V and 6 bases from J, with 10 bases between. The CDR3 has 13 residues. CDR3 coding DNA: TGTGCCAGCAGCTTAGGGGGACGGTCCGAGCAGTACTTC. This translates into CASSLGGRSEQYF.

The V and J genes are TRBV18 and TRBJ2-7; 7 positions agree with TRBD1. Germline V gene lookup returns CDR1 KGHSH and CDR2 LQKENI. With V trimmed by 1 base and J by 2 bases, 5 bases remained unmatched. The CDR3 is 15 residues long. The CDR3 DNA reads TGTGCCAGCTCACCACAGGGGGCTGCGACCTACGAGCAGTACTTC. Protein: CASSPQGAATYEQYF.

This clone was observed a single time. The chain employs TRBV5-1 and TRBJ2-7, with D maybe TRBD2 (6 bases). CDR1 is SGHRS, CDR2 YFSETQ, per germline. The CDR3 is made up of 17 amino acids. V gave up 4 bases and J gave up 3 bases, with 23 bases separating them. The CDR3 DNA follows: TGCGCCAGCAGCGAGTGGGACTCGGGTCGACCCGACTACGAGCAGTACTTC. It yields the protein CASSEWDSGRPDYEQYF.

The V call is TRBV5-1, the J call TRBJ2-7; possibly TRBD2 for D (6 bases). Trimming took 0 bases from V and 6 from J, leaving 10 bases between them. The CDR3 is made up of 13 amino acids. From germline, CDR1 is SGHRS and CDR2 YFSETQ. CDR3 protein: CASSLGAGIEQYF. The CDR3, as DNA: TGCGCCAGCAGCTTGGGGGCGGGAATCGAGCAGTACTTC.

The chain combines TRBV7-3 with TRBJ1-6; no definite D call. The CDR3 has 10 residues. Between the trimmed V and J ends, which lost 8 bases and 7 bases, there was a span of 3 bases. The germline CDR1 and CDR2 sequences are SGHTA and FQGTGA. The CDR3 loop is CASVNSPLHF. The CDR3 DNA is TGTGCCAGCGTCAATTCACCCCTCCACTTT.

The V gene is TRBV7-9, the J gene TRBJ2-2; no clear D gene. The germline gives CDR1 SEHNR, CDR2 FQNEAQ (reference sequence). Trimming took 5 bases from V and 5 from J, leaving 9 bases between them. The CDR3 consists of 13 residues. The CDR3 reads CASSRRATGELFF. The CDR3 DNA sequence: TGTGCCAGCAGCCGAAGGGCTACCGGGGAGCTGTTTTTT.

The V and J genes are TRBV18 and TRBJ2-1; 8 nucleotides agree with TRBD2. The V segment lost 0 bases and the J segment 5 bases; nucleotides outside the gene matches: 6. Per germline, CDR1 KGHSH and CDR2 LQKENI. The CDR3 loop spans 16 amino acids. CDR3 region: CASSPPSREADNEQFF. The CDR3 coding sequence is TGTGCCAGCTCACCACCGTCGCGGGAGGCCGACAATGAGCAGTTCTTC.

V and J are TRBV7-2 and TRBJ1-5; 9 bases are a match to TRBD1. CDR1 is SGHTA and CDR2 is FQGNSA in the germline V gene. The CDR3 has 15 residues. Unmatched junction bases numbered 7, after V lost 5 bases and J lost 5 bases. In DNA form, the CDR3 reads TGTGCCAGCAGCACCCGAACAGGGGGCCATCAGCCCCAGCATTTT. It specifies CASSTRTGGHQPQHF.

The gene calls are TRBV28 and TRBJ1-2; 7 nucleotides match TRBD1. CDR3 length: 14 residues. CDR1 and CDR2 (germline): MDHEN, SYDVKM. J was trimmed by 4 bases and V by 2 bases; bases with no gene match: 4. The CDR3 is CASSLRGPSYGYTF. DNA for the CDR3: TGTGCCAGCAGTTTAAGGGGGCCGAGCTATGGCTACACCTTC.

This clone appeared a few times. The chain couples TRBV6-4 to TRBJ1-1, with no clear D. The germline V gene has CDR1 MRHNA and CDR2 SNTAGT. V lost 3 bases and J lost 4, with 3 bases in between. The CDR3 is made up of 11 amino acids. The CDR3 reads CASSEGTEAFF. The CDR3, as DNA: TGTGCCAGCAGTGAGGGCACTGAAGCTTTCTTT.

The CDR3: CASSLGPASLAGSSYEQYF. CDR3 DNA: TGTGCCAGCAGCTTGGGCCCTGCGAGTCTAGCGGGATCCTCCTACGAGCAGTACTTC. V gene TRBV5-4 combines with J gene TRBJ2-7; 9 nucleotides match TRBD2. Germline trimming cut 0 bases from V and 0 bases from J; bases unmatched to any gene: 13. Germline values: CDR1 SGHNT, CDR2 YYREEE (reference sequence). The CDR3 contains 19 residues.

The rearrangement links TRBV6-1 to TRBJ1-6, with D unclear. Per the germline V gene, CDR1 is MNHNS and CDR2 is SASEGT. Trimming stripped 4 bases from V and 7 bases from J, with 14 bases between. This CDR3 is 15 amino acids long. Written as DNA, the CDR3 is TGTGCCAGCAGTGTTGGAACCTCAGCGAATTCACCCCTCCACTTT. It codes for CASSVGTSANSPLHF.

The J gene is TRBJ2-6, the V gene TRBV5-4, with D unresolved. This CDR3 comprises 15 residues. Trimming removed 4 bases at V and 1 base at J, with 9 bases between. The germline gives CDR1 SGHNT, CDR2 YYREEE (reference sequence). CDR3 amino acids: CASSNGWSGANVLTF. CDR3 bases: TGTGCCAGCAGCAACGGGTGGTCTGGGGCCAACGTCCTGACTTTC.

The genes are TRBV7-2 and TRBJ1-2, with D perhaps matching TRBD1 (5 bases). The CDR3 is 15 residues long. Germline-derived CDR1 and CDR2 are SGHTA and FQGNSA. V lost 5 bases and J 6 bases, leaving 19 bases between the germline ends. CDR3 bases: TGTGCCAGCAGCCCCTCAGGAGGGAGGGGCAATGGCTACACCTTC. It yields the protein CASSPSGGRGNGYTF.

This chain connects TRBV11-2 to TRBJ1-1; 11 positions agree with TRBD1. The CDR3 contains 16 residues. Trimming cost V 1 base and J 6 bases; bases outside gene matches: 7. Looked up from germline, CDR1 is SGHAT and CDR2 is FQNNGV. Written as DNA, the CDR3 is TGTGCCAGCAGCTTAGCGGGGACAGGGGGTTCCGCTGAAGCTTTCTTT. Its translation: CASSLAGTGGSAEAFF.

The J gene is TRBJ2-1, the V gene TRBV13; no reliable D call. The germline V gene has CDR1 PRHDT and CDR2 FYEKMQ (reference sequence). This CDR3 has 12 residues. V lost 3 bases and J 6 bases, leaving 6 bases between the germline ends. This CDR3 is CASSLWPNEQFF. The CDR3, as DNA: TGTGCCAGCAGCTTGTGGCCCAATGAGCAGTTCTTC.

The genes are TRBV29-1 and TRBJ2-7, with TRBD1 matching 8 bases. The junction had 16 bases not matched to a gene; V was cut back by 6 bases and J by 0 bases. The germline V gene has CDR1 SQVTM and CDR2 ANQGSEA. There are 17 residues in the CDR3. The CDR3 DNA reads as TGCAGCGTCCTGATCGACAGGGGCCTTTCCTTCTCCTACGAGCAGTACTTC. Residues: CSVLIDRGLSFSYEQYF.

The CDR3 DNA is TGTGCCAGCAGCTTACGGGACAGGGGGCGCGGAGGGCGCGAGCAGTACTTC. This codes for CASSLRDRGRGGREQYF. This chain connects TRBV5-6 to TRBJ2-7; 12 bases map to TRBD1. The CDR3 spans 17 residues. The trim removed 2 bases at V and 6 bases at J, leaving 12 bases unmatched. Germline V gene sequence: CDR1 SGHDT, CDR2 YYEEEE.

The V gene is TRBV28, the J gene TRBJ2-2, with 8 bases aligning to TRBD1. V shed 6 bases and J 3 bases; nucleotides not matched to a gene: 3. Germline V gene lookup returns CDR1 MDHEN and CDR2 SYDVKM. This CDR3 spans 14 amino acids. This CDR3 reads CASREDRDTGELFF. CDR3 coding DNA: TGTGCCAGCAGAGAGGACAGGGACACCGGGGAGCTGTTTTTT.

The chain couples TRBV5-1 to TRBJ2-5; D is perhaps TRBD1 or TRBD2 (5 bases each). V gave up 0 bases and J gave up 1 base, with 10 bases separating them. CDR3 length: 15 residues. The V gene's germline CDR1 is SGHRS and CDR2 YFSETQ. Here the CDR3 DNA reads TGCGCCAGCAGCTTGGATCCGGGGACCCAAGAGACCCAGTACTTC. Residues: CASSLDPGTQETQYF.

The chain carries TRBV7-6 and TRBJ2-2; unclear D gene. Between the trimmed V and J ends, which lost 4 bases and 1 base, there was a span of 7 bases. This CDR3 is 14 amino acids long. Germline V gives CDR1 SGHVS, CDR2 FNYEAQ. The CDR3 bases are TGTGCCAGCAGCTCTGTGTGGAACACCGGGGAGCTGTTTTTT. Amino acid sequence: CASSSVWNTGELFF.

The J gene is TRBJ2-5, the V gene TRBV7-2; no firm D call. Trimming pared 3 bases from V and 2 bases from J, leaving 13 bases between. The CDR3 runs to 15 residues. Germline V gives CDR1 SGHTA, CDR2 FQGNSA. For the CDR3, the DNA is TGTGCCAGCAGCTTCGTCTCTGGATTTCAAGAGACCCAGTACTTC. Its protein product is CASSFVSGFQETQYF.

The V and J genes are TRBV29-1 and TRBJ2-1, with D uncertain. The CDR3 has 12 residues. Trimming cost V 7 bases and J 0 bases, with 7 bases left between them. The germline V gene encodes CDR1 SQVTM and CDR2 ANQGSEA. Written as DNA, the CDR3 is TGCAGCGCACAAAGCTCCTACAATGAGCAGTTCTTC. It specifies CSAQSSYNEQFF.